These 31 T cell receptor beta chains were sequenced from one sample in a study of cytotoxic CD8 clonotypes in ibrutinib-treated CLL. Sequencing was performed with immunoSEQ multiplex PCR; in TCRdb, only in-frame clones are kept and a portion is missing. The table lists about 200,000 clones, roughly 79% of them singletons, with over 10% in the top ten. The sequencing used PBMCs, collected after 12 months of ibrutinib treatment. All receptors derive from a human donor with chronic lymphocytic leukemia.

This sequence joins TRBV4-1 and TRBJ1-4, with D perhaps matching TRBD1 (6 bases). CDR3 length: 15 residues. Germline V lookup: CDR1 MGHRA, CDR2 YSYEKL. V dropped 1 base and J dropped 0 bases, with 6 bases sitting between them. CDR3: CASSQGTATNEKLFF. Here the CDR3 DNA reads TGCGCCAGCAGCCAAGGGACAGCAACTAATGAAAAACTGTTTTTT.

The chain joins TRBV2 to TRBJ1-3, with D tentatively TRBD1 (6 bases). The V end lost 4 bases, the J end lost 0 bases, and 16 bases lay between the germline ends. This CDR3 is 17 amino acids long. From germline, CDR1 is SNHLY and CDR2 FYNNEI. The CDR3 loop is CASSGQDLTTSGNTIYF. CDR3 in DNA: TGTGCCAGCAGTGGACAGGACCTCACGACCTCTGGAAACACCATATATTTT.

This clone was seen a few times. The V and J genes are TRBV25-1 and TRBJ1-2, with D possibly TRBD1 on 5 matching bases. The V end lost 4 bases, the J end lost 4 bases, and 19 bases lay between the germline ends. The CDR3 has 16 residues. Germline CDR1 is MGHDK and CDR2 is SYGVNS. The CDR3: CASSAEGQGRIYGYTF. CDR3 nucleotides: TGTGCCAGCAGTGCGGAGGGGCAGGGCCGGATCTATGGCTACACCTTC.

This chain joins TRBV28 and TRBJ1-2; 8 positions match TRBD1. The germline CDR1 and CDR2 sequences are MDHEN and SYDVKM. This CDR3 has 13 amino acids. V trimming: 6 bases; J trimming: 4 bases; junction bases outside the gene matches: 4. The CDR3 nucleotides read TGTGCCAGCAGCGAAACAGGGGGCTATGGCTACACCTTC. Its translation is CASSETGGYGYTF.

The V gene is TRBV2, the J gene TRBJ2-3; D is uncertain. From germline, CDR1 is SNHLY and CDR2 FYNNEI. Trimming shortened V by 4 bases and J by 2 bases, and 10 bases separated the two germline ends. There are 14 residues in the CDR3. The CDR3 sequence is CASSVDTDTDTQYF. In DNA form, the CDR3 reads TGTGCCAGCAGTGTCGACACTGACACAGATACGCAGTATTTT.

Regarding this clone: Other DNA sequences in the same sample also yield this CDR3. The CDR3 reads CASSLGGTGNYGYTF. DNA of the CDR3: TGTGCCAGCAGCTTGGGTGGGACGGGGAACTATGGCTACACCTTC. The V gene is TRBV5-5, the J gene TRBJ1-2; D might be TRBD1 (5 bases). V gave up 0 bases and J gave up 2 bases, with 11 bases separating them. Germline V gives CDR1 SGHKS, CDR2 YYEKEE (reference sequence). This CDR3 is built from 15 residues.

This clone was seen only once. The chain links TRBV7-9 to TRBJ2-7; no reliable D call. The germline V gene encodes CDR1 SEHNR and CDR2 FQNEAQ (reference sequence). V was trimmed by 2 bases and J by 5 bases, leaving 4 bases between them. The length of the CDR3 is 11 residues. CDR3 nucleotides: TGTGCCAGCAGCTTATACGACGAGCAGTACTTC. Protein sequence: CASSLYDEQYF.

This clone appeared a few times. This chain connects TRBV28 to TRBJ1-5, with D perhaps matching TRBD1 (5 bases). CDR3 length: 13 amino acids. Deletions cut 7 bases from V and 9 bases from J, with 16 bases between. Germline CDR1 is MDHEN and CDR2 is SYDVKM. The CDR3 reads CASMIGAPGPQHF. CDR3 sequence (DNA): TGTGCCAGCATGATCGGGGCCCCAGGGCCCCAGCATTTT.

This chain uses TRBV27 with TRBJ2-1, with 7 bases lining up with TRBD2. The length of the CDR3 is 16 residues. The germline CDR1 and CDR2 sequences are MNHEY and SMNVEV (reference sequence). V was pared by 5 bases and J by 9 bases, with 16 bases of the junction left unmatched. This CDR3 reads CASSPLQVSGFTEQFF. The CDR3 coding sequence is TGTGCCAGCAGTCCCTTGCAGGTTAGCGGGTTCACTGAGCAGTTCTTC.

The genes are TRBV10-1 and TRBJ1-3; D is unclear. Germline lookup yields CDR1 WNHNN and CDR2 SYGVQD (reference sequence). CDR3 length: 15 residues. V was clipped by 8 bases and J by 0 bases, with 14 bases between them. In DNA form, the CDR3 reads TGCGCCAGCGGATCGGGTCAGGCCTCTGGAAACACCATATATTTT. Its protein product is CASGSGQASGNTIYF.

V and J are TRBV19 and TRBJ2-1; D is uncertain. Looked up from germline, CDR1 is LNHDA and CDR2 is SQIVND (reference sequence). V was shortened by 11 bases and J by 0 bases, with 23 bases between the two germline ends. The CDR3 is 17 residues long. The CDR3 protein is CAPLSTFSISSYNEQFF. The CDR3 nucleotides are TGTGCCCCCCTATCCACTTTTTCTATAAGCTCCTACAATGAGCAGTTCTTC.

This chain links TRBV27 with TRBJ2-2; D is unresolved. The V and J ends lost 1 base and 12 bases respectively, with 12 bases between them. Germline V lookup: CDR1 MNHEY, CDR2 SMNVEV (reference sequence). The length of the CDR3 is 13 residues. The CDR3 bases are TGTGCCAGCAGTTTATTAAATCCGACGAAGCTGTTTTTT. Protein product: CASSLLNPTKLFF.

J is TRBJ2-6 and V is TRBV28, with D hard to call. CDR3 length: 16 residues. Germline lookup yields CDR1 MDHEN and CDR2 SYDVKM. V was cut by 6 bases and J by 0 bases, with 12 bases left in between. CDR3 coding DNA: TGTGCCAGCAGCCGACTGGTTTTCTCTGGGGCCAACGTCCTGACTTTC. Its protein product is CASSRLVFSGANVLTF.

J is TRBJ2-7 and V is TRBV10-3, with D tentatively TRBD1 or TRBD2 (5 bases each). The CDR3 extends over 14 amino acids. With 6 bases removed from V and 3 bases from J, the gap between germline ends came to 15 bases. Germline assignment: CDR1 ENHRY and CDR2 SYGVKD. DNA for the CDR3: TGTGCCATCAGGGGGGAGAGATCTGGCTACGAGCAGTACTTC. Protein product: CAIRGERSGYEQYF.

The chain has TRBV5-1 and TRBJ1-2; D may be TRBD1 (5 bases). V dropped 4 bases and J dropped 3 bases, with 10 bases sitting between them. CDR1 is SGHRS and CDR2 is YFSETQ in the germline V gene. The CDR3 is 13 amino acids. The CDR3 sequence: CASSLDNDYGYTF. CDR3 sequence (DNA): TGCGCCAGCAGCCTGGACAACGACTATGGCTACACCTTC.

The chain employs TRBV4-1 and TRBJ2-5; D could derive from TRBD1 or TRBD2 (6 bases each). Germline V CDR1 and CDR2: MGHRA, YSYEKL. V was shortened by 4 bases and J by 5 bases, with 17 bases between the two germline ends. The CDR3 is made up of 15 amino acids. The DNA of the CDR3 is TGCGCCAGCAGCCCCCACAGGGAGGCTGGGGAGACCCAGTACTTC. Its protein product is CASSPHREAGETQYF.

This chain joins TRBV5-1 and TRBJ1-1; 8 bases fit TRBD1. Germline V gene data show CDR1 as SGHRS and CDR2 as YFSETQ. The V gene end was trimmed by 0 bases and the J gene end by 3 bases; junction bases not matched to a gene: 10. This CDR3 has 17 residues. CDR3 residues: CASSLAADRVWDTEAFF. The CDR3 coding sequence is TGCGCCAGCAGCTTGGCCGCGGACAGGGTTTGGGACACTGAAGCTTTCTTT.

The J gene is TRBJ1-2, the V gene TRBV21-1; the DNA was not compared with TRBD1, the D call given in the table. TRBV21-1 is noted as a pseudogene. The CDR3 is made up of 17 amino acids. The chain's CDR3 is CASSKARTGGKMSGYTF. The CDR3 DNA reads as TGTGCCAGCAGCAAAGCTCGGACAGGGGGCAAGATGAGTGGCTACACCTTC.

The chain uses TRBV19 and TRBJ1-3; D may be TRBD1 (6 bases). There are 14 residues in the CDR3. Per germline, CDR1 LNHDA and CDR2 SQIVND (reference sequence). Trimming took 6 bases from V and 0 from J, leaving 9 bases between them. In DNA, the CDR3 is TGTGCCAGTAGGGCGGACAGCTCTGGAAACACCATATATTTT. Protein: CASRADSSGNTIYF.

The chain combines TRBV6-1 with TRBJ2-1; TRBD1 aligns across 8 bases. V dropped 2 bases and J dropped 4; count of bases not matched to a gene: 10. This CDR3 contains 17 residues. Germline CDR1 reads MNHNS; CDR2 reads SASEGT. CDR3 amino acids: CASSETPQGATYNEQFF. CDR3 nucleotide sequence: TGTGCCAGCAGTGAAACCCCTCAGGGGGCGACTTACAATGAGCAGTTCTTC.

The CDR3 sequence is CASSLYGPSGPTDTQYF. DNA of the CDR3: TGTGCCAGCAGTTTATACGGGCCTAGCGGCCCCACAGATACGCAGTATTTT. The gene calls are TRBV28 and TRBJ2-3, with TRBD2 matching 7 bases. The CDR3 loop spans 17 amino acids. Germline V gene sequence: CDR1 MDHEN, CDR2 SYDVKM. V lost 1 base and J lost 2; bases outside the gene matches: 9. The variable domain in full, completed from reference TRBV28 and TRBJ2-3, reads DVKVTQSSRYLVKRTGEKVFLECVQDMDHENMFWYRQDPGLGLRLIYFSYDVKMKEKGDIPEGYSVSREKKERFSLILESASTNQTSMYLCASSLYGPSGPTDTQYFGPGTRLTVL.

Comments on this clone: Within the sample, other DNA sequences also encode this same CDR3. The rearrangement joins TRBV7-3 to TRBJ1-1; D gene ambiguous. Between the trimmed V and J ends, which lost 4 bases and 0 bases, there was a span of 6 bases. Germline V gene lookup returns CDR1 SGHTA and CDR2 FQGTGA. The CDR3 covers 13 residues. For the CDR3, the DNA is TGTGCCAGCAGCTCGGGAATGAACACTGAAGCTTTCTTT. Protein product: CASSSGMNTEAFF.

This chain uses TRBV5-4 with TRBJ2-2; 7 nucleotides agree with TRBD1. Germline loops: CDR1 SGHNT, CDR2 YYREEE (reference sequence). The CDR3 has 15 residues. V lost 5 bases to trimming and J lost 0 bases; unmatched junction nucleotides: 4. The CDR3 nucleotides read TGTGCCAGCAGATCCGGGACAGCGAACACCGGGGAGCTGTTTTTT. Its translation is CASRSGTANTGELFF.

The chain carries TRBV18 and TRBJ1-5; D call uncertain. This CDR3 comprises 14 residues. Trimming shortened V by 3 bases and J by 2 bases, and 8 bases separated the two germline ends. Germline V CDR1 and CDR2: KGHSH, LQKENI. Written as DNA, the CDR3 is TGTGCCAGCTCACCGGAGAATGGCAATCAGCCCCAGCATTTT. It yields the protein CASSPENGNQPQHF.

Worth noting for this clone: Other DNA sequences in this specimen translate into the identical CDR3. The chain couples TRBV4-1 to TRBJ2-7, with 9 bases that match TRBD1. After removal of 3 bases from V and 1 base from J, the junction contained 1 base not matched to a gene. The CDR3 extends over 14 amino acids. Germline V lookup: CDR1 MGHRA, CDR2 YSYEKL. In nucleotides, the CDR3 is TGCGCCAGCAGCCAGGGACAGGGTTCCTACGAGCAGTACTTC. Its protein is CASSQGQGSYEQYF.

Only one count was recorded for this clone. This rearrangement joins TRBV20-1 to TRBJ1-2; D uncertain. V shed 7 bases and J shed 2 bases, with 8 bases lying between them. Germline CDR1 reads DFQATT; CDR2 reads SNEGSKA (reference sequence). The CDR3 spans 11 residues. The CDR3 spells CSGSTNYGYTF. The CDR3 DNA reads TGCAGTGGGTCTACCAACTATGGCTACACCTTC.

This clone was detected a few times. The same CDR3 arises from other DNA sequences in this sample as well. J is TRBJ2-7 and V is TRBV4-1; D remains unclear. Trimming removed 0 bases from V and 4 bases from J, with 4 bases in between. Germline-derived CDR1 and CDR2 are MGHRA and YSYEKL. The CDR3 is made up of 12 amino acids. This CDR3 reads CASSQDGYEQYF. In DNA, the CDR3 is TGCGCCAGCAGCCAAGATGGGTACGAGCAGTACTTC.

This clone was seen more than once but under ten times. The chain combines TRBV4-2 with TRBJ2-5; 7 nucleotides match TRBD2. The germline gives CDR1 LGHNA, CDR2 YNFKEQ. This CDR3 has 17 amino acids. V dropped 4 bases and J dropped 4; count of bases not matched to a gene: 15. The CDR3 region has the DNA TGTGCCAGCAGCCCTACCCCTCTTCGGATAGCGGGAGAGACCCAGTACTTC. The encoded protein is CASSPTPLRIAGETQYF.

The rearrangement links TRBV5-5 to TRBJ2-7; D gene unclear. Trimming cost V 0 bases and J 7 bases, with 11 bases left between them. Looked up from germline, CDR1 is SGHKS and CDR2 is YYEKEE (reference sequence). CDR3 length: 13 residues. CDR3 nucleotides: TGTGCCAGCAGCTTGGAGGCTTTCTGGGAGCAGTACTTC. This sequence encodes CASSLEAFWEQYF.

The J gene is TRBJ2-1, the V gene TRBV18; the match to TRBD2 covers 16 bases. Germline V gives CDR1 KGHSH, CDR2 LQKENI. V trimming: 3 bases; J trimming: 8 bases; junction bases outside the gene matches: 1. CDR3 length: 15 residues. CDR3 protein: CASSPGLAGGYEQFF. The CDR3 coding sequence is TGTGCCAGCTCACCGGGACTAGCGGGAGGGTATGAGCAGTTCTTC.

This clone was observed a handful of times. V usage is TRBV21-1 and J usage is TRBJ2-3; TRBD2, the table's D call, lacks a check against the DNA. TRBV21-1 is a known pseudogene. This CDR3 has 15 residues. In DNA, the CDR3 is TGTGCCAGCAGCAAGGGGCGGGGGAGCACAGATACGCAGTATTTT. This codes for CASSKGRGSTDTQYF.